This T cell receptor beta chain was retrieved from a study of T cells in Graves' hyperthyroidism and ophthalmopathy (dated by TCRdb to about 2019). With regard to the full study: Peripheral blood samples were taken at initial diagnosis, before any treatment was given. Prospective prediction of ophthalmopathy was tested in an independent validation cohort of fewer than 20 hyperthyroidism patients and 17 patients who later progressed to ophthalmopathy. In addition, the study compared T-cell repertoires in thyroid tissue and in blood from six Graves' hyperthyroidism patients. For training and testing, the 100 patients in the discovery cohort were randomly divided in a 7:3 ratio. Following sampling, methimazole starting at 30 mg daily was given to hyperthyroidism patients, and high-dose intravenous methylprednisolone was given to ophthalmopathy patients. To identify distinguishing TCR V-J signatures, a discovery cohort of around 100 patients was used, comprising roughly 45 with Graves' ophthalmopathy and some 60 with stable Graves' hyperthyroidism. The paper describes TCR Vbeta CDR3 sequencing of 130 to 150 peripheral blood samples, made up of under 50 ophthalmopathy patients, 70 to 75 hyperthyroidism patients and 17 progressor patients.

About this clonotype: What antigen it recognizes has not been identified. A much larger clone differs by one base, so this may be a read error.

Amplification of TCR beta CDR3 regions was carried out from RNA transcripts. The first round of RT-PCR for the TCR CDR3 was performed with the HTBI primer set and the Qiagen OneStep RT-PCR kit. The libraries were constructed in a second round of multiplex PCR and then size-selected and purified. Libraries were sequenced paired-end with 100 bp reads on an Illumina HiSeq2000. In the source study's methods: Raw data were processed with SOAPnuke, discarding reads with adapters, uncalled bases, mean Phred below 15, or no exact constant-primer or identifier match. High-quality paired reads were merged using COPE v1.2.5, and each unique nucleotide sequence was defined as a clonotype. Clonotypes were aligned to IMGT TRBV, TRBD and TRBJ reference segments using MiTCR v1.1. Only V-J combinations with frequency above 0.0001, covering about 99% of repertoires, were analysed. A TCS score was defined as the ratio of F50 (clonal expansion) to E x V (chaos), with BLOSUM62-based TCRdist applied between CDR3 peptides within each V-J. Welch's t-statistics and random forest reduced around 520 V-J features to about 12, which were used in a naive Bayes classifier (R e1071). TCRdb trimmed the raw reads at Q25, called clones with MiXCR and kept productive beta chains. Each CDR3 protein appears once, grouped with its most common genes and DNA. Clone size and V and J calls follow TCRdb, not the original study. The sample contains 250,000 to 300,000 distinct CDR3 sequences, 13% to 15% of them found a single time. The ten biggest clones cover about an eighth of the sample.

Hyperthyroidism patients were aged 18 to 65 years and newly diagnosed, with disease duration of less than 2 months. Exclusion was applied to patients with uncontrolled infections, other autoimmune diseases, pregnancy or lactation. Clinical symptoms, serum thyroxine and TRAb, thyroid ultrasound, and orbital computed tomography formed the basis for the diagnoses. Blood from progressor patients was drawn when they were first diagnosed with hyperthyroidism, before any ophthalmopathy symptoms appeared. PBMCs were isolated from 7.5 to 10 ml of fresh peripheral blood by Ficoll-Paque density gradient centrifugation. Progressor patients were first diagnosed with Graves' hyperthyroidism and then developed ophthalmopathy during follow-up. Trizol reagent was used to extract total RNA, and RNA quality was then checked on an Agilent 2100 Bioanalyzer. The investigation overall reported the following: Most expanded thyroid clonotypes (frequency above 0.001) were also detected in blood, a finding suggesting that blood repertoires may reflect thyroid immune responses. A model built on a 13 V-J signature distinguished ophthalmopathy from stable hyperthyroidism, reaching 87.88% sensitivity and around 81% specificity in cross-validation and 80%/75% in testing. In validation, the model predicted progression to ophthalmopathy a median of about 5.9 months before onset, with 65% to 71% sensitivity and 72.22% specificity. No statistical method was used to set the sample size in advance, and investigators knew the group allocation.

The specimen sequenced was blood. This TCR derives from a woman aged 40 to 50 with Graves' hyperthyroidism that later progressed to Graves' ophthalmopathy.

The CDR3 sequence is CASSLGRAPSYNEQFF. The DNA sequence follows: TGTGCCAGCAGCTTAGGCAGGGCCCCCTCCTACAATGAGCAGTTCTTC. The chain is made from TRBV11-2 and TRBJ2-1, and the D gene may be TRBD1, 5 bases matching. V and J are truncated by 1 base and 0 bases respectively, leaving an intervening sequence of 10 bases. From the cysteine up to the phenylalanine, the CDR3 has a length of 16 residues. Only the CDR3 DNA stays, 48 bases, in frame from base 1. From the germline V gene, CDR1 is SGHAT and CDR2 is FQNNGV.